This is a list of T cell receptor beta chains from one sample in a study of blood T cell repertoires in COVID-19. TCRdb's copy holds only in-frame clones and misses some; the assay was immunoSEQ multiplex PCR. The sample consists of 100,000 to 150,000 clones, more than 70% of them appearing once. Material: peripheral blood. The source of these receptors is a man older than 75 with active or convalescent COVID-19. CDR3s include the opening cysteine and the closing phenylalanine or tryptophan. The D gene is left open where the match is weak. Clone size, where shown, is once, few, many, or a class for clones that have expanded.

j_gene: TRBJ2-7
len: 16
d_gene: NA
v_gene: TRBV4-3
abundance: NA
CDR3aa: CASSPKMWYSSYEQYF
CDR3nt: TGCGCCAGCAGCCCCAAGATGTGGTACAGCTCCTACGAGCAGTACTTC

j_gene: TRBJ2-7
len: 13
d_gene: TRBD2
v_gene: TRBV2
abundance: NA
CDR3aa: CAGRRGVSYEQYF
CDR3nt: TGTGCCGGCCGGCGGGGGGTCTCCTACGAGCAGTACTTC

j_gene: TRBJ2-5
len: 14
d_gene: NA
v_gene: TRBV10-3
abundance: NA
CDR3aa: CAISDGPGGETQYF
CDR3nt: TGTGCCATCAGTGATGGGCCTGGAGGAGAGACCCAGTACTTC

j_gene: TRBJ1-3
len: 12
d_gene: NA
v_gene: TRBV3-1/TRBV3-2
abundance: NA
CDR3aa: CASSPVGDTIYF
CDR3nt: TGTGCCAGCAGCCCTGTAGGGGACACCATATATTTT

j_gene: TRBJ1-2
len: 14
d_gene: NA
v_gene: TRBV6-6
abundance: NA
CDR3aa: CASSYGRSFYGYTF
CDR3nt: TGTGCCAGCAGTTACGGCCGCTCCTTCTATGGCTACACCTTC

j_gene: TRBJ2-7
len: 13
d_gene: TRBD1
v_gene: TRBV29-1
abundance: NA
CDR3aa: CSVTWTGSYEQYF
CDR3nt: TGCAGCGTTACCTGGACAGGGTCCTACGAGCAGTACTTC

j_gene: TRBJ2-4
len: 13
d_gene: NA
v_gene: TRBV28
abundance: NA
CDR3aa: CASRGGVPNIQYF
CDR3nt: TGTGCCAGCAGAGGGGGGGTCCCAAACATTCAGTACTTC

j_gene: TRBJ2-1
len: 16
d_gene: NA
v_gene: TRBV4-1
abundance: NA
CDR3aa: CASSPRGGAVNNEQFF
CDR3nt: TGCGCCAGCAGCCCTCGAGGGGGGGCCGTGAACAATGAGCAGTTCTTC

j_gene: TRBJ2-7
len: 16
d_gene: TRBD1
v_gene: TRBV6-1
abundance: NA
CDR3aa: CASSEPTGASSYEQYF
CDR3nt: TGTGCCAGCAGTGAACCAACAGGGGCGAGCTCCTACGAGCAGTACTTC

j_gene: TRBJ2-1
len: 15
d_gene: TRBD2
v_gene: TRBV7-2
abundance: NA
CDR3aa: CASSFGLAGNNEQFF
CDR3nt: TGTGCCAGCAGCTTCGGACTAGCGGGAAACAATGAGCAGTTCTTC

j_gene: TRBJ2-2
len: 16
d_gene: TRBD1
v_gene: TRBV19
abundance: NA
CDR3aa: CASTDRGTVNTGELFF
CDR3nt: TGTGCCAGTACCGATCGAGGGACAGTGAACACCGGGGAGCTGTTTTTT

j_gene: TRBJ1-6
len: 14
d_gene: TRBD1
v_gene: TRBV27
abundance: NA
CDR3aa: CASSEQGARSPLHF
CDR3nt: TGTGCCAGCAGTGAACAGGGGGCCCGGTCACCCCTCCACTTT

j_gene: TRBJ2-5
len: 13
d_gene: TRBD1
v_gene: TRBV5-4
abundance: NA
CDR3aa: CASSSGQAETQYF
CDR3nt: TGTGCCAGCAGCTCCGGACAGGCAGAGACCCAGTACTTC

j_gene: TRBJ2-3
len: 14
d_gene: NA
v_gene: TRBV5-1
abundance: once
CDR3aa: CASSFRDTEDTQYF
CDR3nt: TGCGCCAGCAGCTTCCGGGACACCGAAGATACGCAGTATTTT

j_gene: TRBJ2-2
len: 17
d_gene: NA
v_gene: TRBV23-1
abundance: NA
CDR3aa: CASSQDFPKGATGELFF
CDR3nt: TGCGCCAGCAGTCAAGACTTTCCTAAAGGGGCCACCGGGGAGCTGTTTTTT

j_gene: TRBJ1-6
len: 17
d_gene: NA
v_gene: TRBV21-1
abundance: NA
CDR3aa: CASSNVRGTVDNSPLHF
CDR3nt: TGTGCCAGCAGCAATGTGAGGGGGACAGTAGATAATTCACCCCTCCACTTT

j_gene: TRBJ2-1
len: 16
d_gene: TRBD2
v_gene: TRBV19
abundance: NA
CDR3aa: CASSLGLALGRNEQFF
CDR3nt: TGTGCCAGTAGTCTGGGACTAGCGTTGGGTAGGAATGAGCAGTTCTTC

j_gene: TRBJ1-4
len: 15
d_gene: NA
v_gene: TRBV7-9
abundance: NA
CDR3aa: CASSLLAQGNEKLFF
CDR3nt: TGTGCCAGCAGCTTATTGGCACAGGGTAATGAAAAACTGTTTTTT

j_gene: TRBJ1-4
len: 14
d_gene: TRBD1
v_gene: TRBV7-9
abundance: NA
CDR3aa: CASSPWDRGEKLFF
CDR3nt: TGTGCCAGCAGTCCATGGGACAGAGGGGAAAAACTGTTTTTT

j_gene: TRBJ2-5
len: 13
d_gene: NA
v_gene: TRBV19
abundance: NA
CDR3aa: CASSIGGFETQYF
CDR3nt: TGTGCCAGTAGTATAGGCGGCTTCGAGACCCAGTACTTC

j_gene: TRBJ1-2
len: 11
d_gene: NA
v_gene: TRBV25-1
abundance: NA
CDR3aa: CASGGSYGYTF
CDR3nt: TGTGCCAGCGGAGGATCCTATGGCTACACCTTC

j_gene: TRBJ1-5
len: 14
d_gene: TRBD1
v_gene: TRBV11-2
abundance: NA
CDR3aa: CASSSQTGGQPQHF
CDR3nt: TGTGCCAGCAGCTCGCAGACAGGGGGTCAGCCCCAGCATTTT

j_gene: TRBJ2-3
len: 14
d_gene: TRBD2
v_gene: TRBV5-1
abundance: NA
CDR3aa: CASSETSGTDTQYF
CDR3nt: TGCGCCAGCAGCGAGACTAGCGGGACAGATACGCAGTATTTT

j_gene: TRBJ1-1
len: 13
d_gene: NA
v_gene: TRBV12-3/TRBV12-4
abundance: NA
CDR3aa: CASSPPGARQAFF
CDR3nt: TGTGCCAGCAGTCCCCCAGGGGCGCGACAAGCTTTCTTT

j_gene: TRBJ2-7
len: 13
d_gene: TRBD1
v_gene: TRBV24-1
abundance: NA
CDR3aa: CATSDTTGTEQYF
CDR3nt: TGTGCCACCAGTGATACGACAGGGACCGAGCAGTACTTC

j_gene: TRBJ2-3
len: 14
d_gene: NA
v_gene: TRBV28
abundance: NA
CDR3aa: CASIRAGSTDTQYF
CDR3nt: TGTGCCAGCATACGGGCGGGTAGCACAGATACGCAGTATTTT

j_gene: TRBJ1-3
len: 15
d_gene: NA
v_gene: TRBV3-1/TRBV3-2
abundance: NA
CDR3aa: CASRNTGYFGNTIYF
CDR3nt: TGTGCCAGCAGAAATACAGGGTACTTTGGAAACACCATATATTTT

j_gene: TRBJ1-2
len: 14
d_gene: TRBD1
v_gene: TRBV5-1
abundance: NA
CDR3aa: CASSWGTGNYGYTF
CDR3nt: TGCGCCAGCAGCTGGGGGACAGGCAACTATGGCTACACCTTC

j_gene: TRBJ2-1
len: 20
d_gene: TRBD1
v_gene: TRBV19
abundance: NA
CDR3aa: CASSLDRGTVHSIWGNEQFF
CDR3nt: TGTGCCAGTAGCTTGGACAGGGGGACTGTCCATTCCATTTGGGGTAATGAGCAGTTCTTC

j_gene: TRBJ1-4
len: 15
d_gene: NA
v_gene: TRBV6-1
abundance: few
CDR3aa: CASSEVWVGGEKLFF
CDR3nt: TGTGCCAGCAGTGAAGTCTGGGTCGGCGGCGAAAAACTGTTTTTT

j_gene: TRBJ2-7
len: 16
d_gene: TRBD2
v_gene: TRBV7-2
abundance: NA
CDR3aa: CASSFSFGRGGYEQYF
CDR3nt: TGTGCCAGCAGCTTCTCTTTCGGGCGGGGGGGCTACGAGCAGTACTTC

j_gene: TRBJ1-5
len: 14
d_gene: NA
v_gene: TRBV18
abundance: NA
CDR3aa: CASSPPGGDQPQHF
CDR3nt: TGTGCCAGCTCACCACCTGGCGGGGATCAGCCCCAGCATTTT

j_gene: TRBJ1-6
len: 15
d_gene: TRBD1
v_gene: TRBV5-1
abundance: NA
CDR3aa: CASSLGTGNNSPLHF
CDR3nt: TGCGCCAGCAGCTTGGGGACAGGAAATAATTCACCCCTCCACTTT

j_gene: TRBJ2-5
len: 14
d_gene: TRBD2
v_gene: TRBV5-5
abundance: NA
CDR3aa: CASTTGGAQETQYF
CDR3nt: TGTGCCAGCACTACCGGGGGGGCCCAAGAGACCCAGTACTTC

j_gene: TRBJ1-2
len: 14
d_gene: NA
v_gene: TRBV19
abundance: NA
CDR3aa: CASSNQQVRRGYTF
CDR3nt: TGTGCCAGTAGTAACCAACAGGTCCGGCGGGGCTACACCTTC

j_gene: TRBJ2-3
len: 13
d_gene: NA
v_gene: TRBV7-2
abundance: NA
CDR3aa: CASSFSRGDTQYF
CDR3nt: TGTGCCAGCAGCTTCTCCAGGGGAGATACGCAGTATTTT

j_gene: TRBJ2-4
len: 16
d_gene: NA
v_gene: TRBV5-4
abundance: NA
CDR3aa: CASSPATPDTPDIQYF
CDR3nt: TGTGCCAGCAGCCCGGCGACCCCCGACACTCCGGACATTCAGTACTTC